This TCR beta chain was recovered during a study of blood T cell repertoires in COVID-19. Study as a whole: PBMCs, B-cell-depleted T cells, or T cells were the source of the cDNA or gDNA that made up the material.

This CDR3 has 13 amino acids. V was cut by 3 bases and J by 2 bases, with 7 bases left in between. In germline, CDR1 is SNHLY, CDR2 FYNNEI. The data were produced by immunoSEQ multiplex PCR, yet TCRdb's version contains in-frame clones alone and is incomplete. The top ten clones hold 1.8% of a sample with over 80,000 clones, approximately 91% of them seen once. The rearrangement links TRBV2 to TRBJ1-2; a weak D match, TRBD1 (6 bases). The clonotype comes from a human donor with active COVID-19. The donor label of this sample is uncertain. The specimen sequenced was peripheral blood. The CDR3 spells CASSDQGNYGYTF. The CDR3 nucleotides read TGTGCCAGCAGTGATCAGGGGAACTATGGCTACACCTTC. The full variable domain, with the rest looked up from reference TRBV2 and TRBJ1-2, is EPEVTQTPSHQVTQMGQEVILRCVPISNHLYFYWYRQILGQKVEFLVSFYNNEISEKSEIFDDQFSVERPDGSNFTLKIRSTKLEDSAMYFCASSDQGNYGYTFGSGTRLTVV.